One sample yielded the 25 T cell receptor beta chains listed below, sequenced in a study of early T cells in non-severe SARS-CoV-2 infection. TCRdb ran MiXCR on the 5' RACE reads and lists one entry per CDR3 protein. The sample contains approximately 50,000 distinct CDR3 sequences, about 10% of which appear only once. The sequenced sample was whole blood. These TCRs come from an adult who was a healthcare worker with PCR-confirmed SARS-CoV-2 infection or an uninfected control (not recorded which).

In its sample, this clonotype was seen a few times. The chain links TRBV14 to TRBJ1-1, with D tentatively TRBD1 (5 bases). The CDR3 has 14 amino acids. Germline V CDR1 and CDR2: SGHDN, FVKESK. V was pared by 0 bases and J by 8 bases, with 13 bases between. The CDR3, as DNA: TGTGCCAGCAGCCAAGATAGGGGTTGGCAGGAAGCTTTCTTT. Translation: CASSQDRGWQEAFF.

The J gene is TRBJ2-3, the V gene TRBV9, with 8 bases lining up with TRBD1. Germline V gene data show CDR1 as SGDLS and CDR2 as YYNGEE. The V and J ends lost 3 bases and 6 bases, in that order; junction bases with no gene match: 9. The CDR3 runs to 15 residues. The chain's CDR3 is CASSAGTGVPDTQYF. CDR3 nucleotide sequence: TGTGCCAGCAGCGCGGGGACAGGTGTCCCGGATACGCAGTATTTT. Supplemented by reference TRBV9 and TRBJ2-3, the full variable domain reads DSGVTQTPKHLITATGQRVTLRCSPRSGDLSVYWYQQSLDQGLQFLIQYYNGEERAKGNILERFSAQQFPDLHSELNLSSLELGDSALYFCASSAGTGVPDTQYFGPGTRLTVL.

The chain combines TRBV7-2 with TRBJ2-5, with TRBD2 identical over 9 bases. Germline V lookup: CDR1 SGHTA, CDR2 FQGNSA. V trimming: 3 bases; J trimming: 3 bases; junction bases outside the gene matches: 5. CDR3 length: 15 residues. CDR3 loop: CASSLTSSGKETQYF. CDR3 nucleotide sequence: TGTGCCAGCAGCTTGACTTCTAGCGGGAAAGAGACCCAGTACTTC.

This clonotype was recorded at least ten times. The rearrangement uses TRBV11-3 and TRBJ1-1; D call uncertain. CDR3 length equals 12 residues. V was clipped by 5 bases and J by 7 bases, with 11 bases between them. Germline V CDR1 and CDR2: SGHNT, YENEEA. As DNA, the CDR3 is TGTGCCAGCAGCGCGCGGGAGGGTGAAGCTTTCTTT. It codes for CASSAREGEAFF.

In this sample, this clonotype turned up many times. This CDR3 reads CASSIGPYSNQPQHF. The CDR3 DNA is TGTGCCAGCAGCATAGGGCCGTATAGCAATCAGCCCCAGCATTTT. V gene TRBV27 combines with J gene TRBJ1-5; D is uncertain. The germline V gene has CDR1 MNHEY and CDR2 SMNVEV (reference sequence). This CDR3 spans 15 amino acids. The V gene lost 6 bases and the J gene lost 0 bases, with 12 bases spanning the gap.

This clonotype was counted at least ten times. CDR3 region: CASSVAENVLVHEQFF. The DNA of the CDR3 is TGTGCCAGCAGCGTAGCCGAGAATGTTTTGGTGCATGAGCAGTTCTTC. The V and J genes are TRBV9 and TRBJ2-1; D is unresolved. V dropped 0 bases and J dropped 8 bases, with 18 bases sitting between them. Germline V gene lookup returns CDR1 SGDLS and CDR2 YYNGEE. The CDR3 totals 16 residues.

Many counts were recorded for this clonotype. The chain has TRBV20-1 and TRBJ2-7; 9 bases are shared with TRBD1. This CDR3 region has 13 residues. Trimming at V came to 6 bases and at J to 6 bases, leaving 9 bases not matched to a gene. Germline V gives CDR1 DFQATT, CDR2 SNEGSKA (reference sequence). The CDR3 loop is CSAKQGAQGEQYF. As DNA, the CDR3 is TGCAGTGCAAAACAGGGGGCGCAAGGCGAGCAGTACTTC.

This chain connects TRBV18 to TRBJ1-4, with D perhaps matching TRBD1 (5 bases). The CDR3 is made up of 13 amino acids. The germline V gene has CDR1 KGHSH and CDR2 LQKENI. Trimming shortened V by 6 bases and J by 5 bases, and 10 bases separated the two germline ends. As DNA, the CDR3 is TGTGCCAGCTCCGGGGGGTCGAATGAAAAACTGTTTTTT. It codes for CASSGGSNEKLFF. Filled out from reference TRBV18 and TRBJ1-4, the complete variable domain reads NAGVMQNPRHLVRRRGQEARLRCSPMKGHSHVYWYRQLPEEGLKFMVYLQKENIIDESGMPKERFSAEFPKEGPSILRIQQVVRGDSAAYFCASSGGSNEKLFFGSGTQLSVL.

This chain connects TRBV29-1 to TRBJ2-1; D possibly corresponds to TRBD1 (5 bases). CDR3 size: 11 residues. The V gene lost 6 bases and the J gene lost 10 bases, with 13 bases spanning the gap. Germline V gene sequence: CDR1 SQVTM, CDR2 ANQGSEA. The DNA of the CDR3 is TGCAGCGTAGGGGTCTGGAAGGAGCAGTTCTTC. This encodes CSVGVWKEQFF.

This clonotype appeared a single time. The chain carries TRBV5-1 and TRBJ2-7; 7 nucleotides align to TRBD1. The germline gives CDR1 SGHRS, CDR2 YFSETQ. This CDR3 spans 12 amino acids. The V and J ends lost 4 bases and 10 bases, in that order; junction bases with no gene match: 8. CDR3 sequence: CASSRDRELQYF. Here the CDR3 DNA reads TGCGCCAGCAGCCGGGACAGAGAGCTTCAGTACTTC.

This clonotype was observed at least ten times. The V call is TRBV11-2, the J call TRBJ2-7; no definite D call. Looked up from germline, CDR1 is SGHAT and CDR2 is FQNNGV. V was trimmed by 5 bases and J by 0 bases, leaving 17 bases between them. The CDR3 contains 16 residues. CDR3 amino acids: CASSRPGKASSYEQYF. The CDR3 DNA sequence: TGTGCCAGCAGCCGACCAGGCAAGGCGAGCTCCTACGAGCAGTACTTC.

The table lists this clonotype with a few counts. The chain uses TRBV29-1 and TRBJ2-7, with D perhaps given as TRBD1 or TRBD2 (6 bases each). Trimming removed 0 bases at V and 7 bases at J, with 19 bases between. The CDR3 has 15 residues. Germline CDR1 is SQVTM and CDR2 is ANQGSEA. The CDR3 sequence: CSVEEAGTPTREQYF. The DNA for the CDR3 is TGCAGCGTTGAAGAGGCCGGGACACCGACTAGGGAGCAGTACTTC.

This clonotype came up many times. The rearrangement links TRBV29-1 to TRBJ2-4; 12 bases are shared with TRBD1. Looked up from germline, CDR1 is SQVTM and CDR2 is ANQGSEA. The CDR3 loop spans 15 amino acids. V lost 1 base and J lost 6; bases outside the gene matches: 4. In DNA form, the CDR3 reads TGCAGCGTTGAAGGGGACAGGGGGCCTCGAAACATTCAGTACTTC. Translated, it gives CSVEGDRGPRNIQYF.

This clonotype was counted once. A much larger clone lies one base from this, so it may be a read error. The genes are TRBV6-5 and TRBJ1-2; D unresolved. Germline lookup yields CDR1 MNHEY and CDR2 SVGAGI. The V end lost 1 base, the J end lost 3 bases, and 3 bases lay between the germline ends. The CDR3 sequence is 12 residues long. The CDR3 region has the DNA TGTGCCAGCAGTTACTTCCACTATGGCTACACCTTC. Encoded protein: CASSYFHYGYTF.

This clonotype was seen repeatedly, ten times or more. The rearrangement joins TRBV20-1 to TRBJ1-5, with D hard to call. CDR1 is DFQATT, CDR2 SNEGSKA, per germline (reference sequence). The CDR3 loop spans 12 amino acids. V lost 6 bases and J lost 6, with 12 bases in between. CDR3 nucleotides: TGCAGTGCGGCCCCCCCGAGTCAGCCCCAGCATTTT. This gives the protein CSAAPPSQPQHF.

This clonotype has only one observation. This may come from a read error, since a much larger clone is one base off. As DNA, the CDR3 is TGTGCCAGCAGTGATTTGACACTAGATGGCCTGACTTTC. Protein: CASSDLTLDGLTF. The chain couples TRBV28 to TRBJ2-6, with a possible D match to TRBD2 (5 bases). In germline, CDR1 is MDHEN, CDR2 SYDVKM. Trimming cost V 5 bases and J 15 bases, with 17 bases left between them. The CDR3 has 13 amino acids.

The V and J genes are TRBV6-5 and TRBJ2-1; 7 bases fit TRBD2. V shed 2 bases and J 0 bases; nucleotides not matched to a gene: 7. This CDR3 region has 17 residues. CDR1 MNHEY and CDR2 SVGAGI come from the germline V gene. CDR3 sequence (DNA): TGTGCCAGCAGTTACCGACGATTAGCGGGCTCCTACAATGAGCAGTTCTTC. Its protein product is CASSYRRLAGSYNEQFF.

About this clonotype: A read error may explain this, as a much larger clone is one base away. The V call is TRBV7-3, the J call TRBJ1-2; D not resolved. The length of the CDR3 is 14 residues. The germline CDR1 and CDR2 sequences are SGHTA and FQGTGA. This chain's CDR3 is CVSSLGGNNYGYTF. CDR3 bases: TGTGTCAGCAGCTTAGGTGGCAACAACTATGGCTACACCTTC.

This clonotype was seen only a few times. The rearrangement links TRBV29-1 to TRBJ1-1, with D maybe TRBD1 (6 bases). V lost 7 bases, J lost 0 bases, and 15 bases lay in between. This CDR3 contains 14 residues. Germline-derived CDR1 and CDR2 are SQVTM and ANQGSEA. As DNA, the CDR3 is TGCAGCGCAGCCAGGGGACTCATGAACACTGAAGCTTTCTTT. This codes for CSAARGLMNTEAFF.

The V gene is TRBV5-1, the J gene TRBJ2-1, with TRBD2 identical over 8 bases. This CDR3 spans 15 amino acids. J lost 9 bases, V lost 0 bases, and 8 bases had no gene match. Germline V gene sequence: CDR1 SGHRS, CDR2 YFSETQ. DNA of the CDR3: TGCGCCAGCAGCTTGGCGGGAGGGCCTTTTGCTGAGCAGTTCTTC. It is translated as CASSLAGGPFAEQFF.

This clonotype has at least ten counts. The rearrangement joins TRBV5-1 to TRBJ1-1, with D hard to call. CDR3 size: 13 residues. Germline CDR1 reads SGHRS; CDR2 reads YFSETQ. V lost 2 bases to trimming and J lost 1 base, with 6 bases between them. The chain's CDR3 is CASSLSTNTEAFF. CDR3 DNA sequence: TGCGCCAGCAGCTTAAGTACGAACACTGAAGCTTTCTTT. The full variable domain, in which reference TRBV5-1 and TRBJ1-1 provide the parts outside the CDR3, is KAGVTQTPRYLIKTRGQQVTLSCSPISGHRSVSWYQQTPGQGLQFLFEYFSETQRNKGNFPGRFSGRQFSNSRSEMNVSTLELGDSALYLCASSLSTNTEAFFGQGTRLTVV.

The gene calls are TRBV29-1 and TRBJ2-1; 11 bases align to TRBD1. V was pared by 6 bases and J by 7 bases, with 5 bases of the junction left unmatched. CDR3 length: 13 residues. Germline-derived CDR1 and CDR2 are SQVTM and ANQGSEA. CDR3 protein: CSVADRGRNEQFF. CDR3 nucleotides: TGCAGCGTCGCGGACAGGGGGCGGAATGAGCAGTTCTTC.

The gene calls are TRBV10-3 and TRBJ1-5; 8 bases map to TRBD1. This CDR3 comprises 15 residues. The V gene end was trimmed by 4 bases and the J gene end by 3 bases; junction bases not matched to a gene: 5. From germline, CDR1 is ENHRY and CDR2 SYGVKD. CDR3 nucleotide sequence: TGTGCCATCAGTGGAGGACAGGGCGCCAATCAGCCCCAGCATTTT. Translated, it gives CAISGGQGANQPQHF.

This clonotype was observed at least ten times. The gene calls are TRBV10-3 and TRBJ1-1, with 8 bases that match TRBD1. Trimming removed 6 bases from V and 1 base from J; junction bases left unmatched: 7. This CDR3 region has 15 residues. From germline, CDR1 is ENHRY and CDR2 SYGVKD. CDR3 sequence: CAIRSTGGPNTEAFF. The CDR3 DNA is TGTGCCATCAGGAGTACAGGGGGACCGAACACTGAAGCTTTCTTT.

The chain recombines TRBV28 with TRBJ1-5; D perhaps matches TRBD1 (5 bases). This CDR3 is built from 16 residues. CDR1 MDHEN and CDR2 SYDVKM come from the germline V gene. Trimming removed 3 bases at V and 10 bases at J, with 22 bases between. CDR3 amino acids: CASSFGSGTTSHPQHF. As DNA, the CDR3 is TGTGCCAGCAGTTTCGGTTCAGGGACCACCTCCCATCCCCAGCATTTT.